This T cell receptor beta chain comes out of a study of T cells in Graves' hyperthyroidism and ophthalmopathy. CDR3 length: 13 residues. The V end was cut by 7 bases, the J end by 7 bases, with 16 bases between. Germline CDR1 reads LGHDT; CDR2 reads YNNKEL (reference sequence). Any patient presenting with uncontrolled infection, other autoimmune disease, pregnancy or lactation was left out. Diagnoses used clinical symptoms, serum thyroxine and TRAb, thyroid ultrasound and orbital computed tomography. Extraction of PBMCs used 7.5 to 10 ml of fresh peripheral blood. The CDR3 regions of TCR beta were amplified from RNA transcripts. HTBI primers were used for first-round RT-PCR of the TCR CDR3. Each CDR3 protein is one row after TCRdb ran MiXCR on the multiplex PCR reads. The profile shows 490,000 or so distinct CDR3 sequences, approximately 23% of them singletons. About this clonotype: The antigen remains unidentified.

General study points: The majority of expanded thyroid clonotypes above 0.001 also appeared in blood.

The TCR comes from a woman between 70 and 85 years old with Graves' ophthalmopathy. The sample taken for sequencing was blood. The chain combines TRBV3-1 with TRBJ1-2; TRBD1 might be the D (6 bases). The CDR3 DNA reads TGTGCCAGCACCAATAGGGGGGACCTTGGCTACACCTTC. It specifies CASTNRGDLGYTF.